This record looks at one TCR beta chain sequence and its context. The germline V and J ends were trimmed by 0 bases and 7 bases, with 13 bases remaining between them. The germline V gene has CDR1 KGHSH and CDR2 LQKENI. The CDR3 runs 15 residues. The data stem from a study of blood T cell repertoires in COVID-19. Turning to the study itself: COVID-19 samples, acute and convalescent, were from the United States, Italy and Spain. PBMCs, B-cell-depleted T cells, or T cells were the source of the cDNA or gDNA that made up the material.

Original analysis: Amplification from reference gene primers served as the basis for estimated nucleated cell counts. Assay used: immunoSEQ multiplex PCR; TCRdb lists only in-frame clones, some missing. That table gives V, J and clone size, and the DNA gave D and trimming. The sample records roughly 120,000 clones, about 88% being singletons. This clonotype was sampled from a man in his 60s with COVID-19, enrolled during active disease. Input material: peripheral blood. V is TRBV18 and J is TRBJ1-5; D perhaps matches TRBD1 (5 bases). For the CDR3, the DNA is TGTGCCAGCTCACCACCTAGCTCGGGGGGGCAGCCCCAGCATTTT. Amino acids: CASSPPSSGGQPQHF.